The sequence of this TCR beta chain was determined in a study of T cell responses to AZD1222 COVID-19 vaccine. Broader study findings: White British people made up most donors, females outnumbered males, and clonal diversity was possibly underestimated. Among AZD1222 vaccinees, only six were seropositive at baseline. Among vaccine-associated CD4 TCRs, coverage spanned spike, with dominance at 160-218 and 743-854.

The CDR3 is made up of 14 amino acids. V lost 4 bases to trimming and J lost 3 bases, with 13 bases between them. The germline CDR1 and CDR2 sequences are SGHNT and YYREEE (reference sequence). Here immunoSEQ multiplex PCR was the method, and the copy in TCRdb shows in-frame clones only, minus some. The table records roughly 130,000 clones, roughly 85% of them present only once. Comments on this clone: What it binds is not known.

The sample here was peripheral blood, taken on day 0 of AZD1222 vaccination. The TCR originated in an adult in good health. V usage is TRBV5-4 and J usage is TRBJ1-2; possible D gene TRBD1, 6 bases. The CDR3 DNA reads as TGTGCCAGCAGCGTAGGACAGAAGGACTATGGCTACACCTTC. Translation: CASSVGQKDYGYTF. The variable domain in full, with the rest retrieved from reference TRBV5-4 and TRBJ1-2, is ETGVTQSPTHLIKTRGQQVTLRCSSQSGHNTVSWYQQALGQGPQFIFQYYREEENGRGNFPPRFSGLQFPNYSSELNVNALELDDSALYLCASSVGQKDYGYTFGSGTRLTVV.